The 21 T cell receptor beta chains listed next were all sequenced from one sample in a study of T cell repertoires in cytomegalovirus infection. Each CDR3 protein is one row after TCRdb ran MiXCR on the reads. The data show 290,000 or so distinct CDR3 sequences, roughly 23% seen once. The specimen sequenced was PBMCs. All receptors come from a human donor in good health (CMV status not recorded). Some clones in this sample may be carry-over from other donors' samples.

In the case of this clonotype: A much larger clone is a single base away; this may be a read error. The chain couples TRBV6-6 to TRBJ2-1; TRBD1 is a possible D gene (6 bases). The CDR3 extends over 13 amino acids. Germline CDR1 is MNHNY and CDR2 is SVGAGI (reference sequence). The CDR3 nucleotides are TGTGCCAGCATTCGGGACACCGTCAATGAGCAGTTATTC. Residues: CASIRDTVNEQLF.

This rearrangement joins TRBV7-2 to TRBJ2-2; 8 bases agree with TRBD2. Germline V lookup: CDR1 SGHTA, CDR2 FQGNSA. The CDR3 is made up of 15 amino acids. V was pared by 5 bases and J by 6 bases, with 8 bases of the junction left unmatched. CDR3 sequence (DNA): TGTGCCAGCAGCGCAACTAGCGGTGGGGCCGGGGAGCTGTTTTTT. Residues: CASSATSGGAGELFF.

The gene calls are TRBV29-1 and TRBJ1-3; TRBD1 is a possible D gene (5 bases). Trimming shortened V by 1 base and J by 5 bases, and 15 bases separated the two germline ends. The CDR3 totals 15 residues. Germline CDR1 reads SQVTM; CDR2 reads ANQGSEA. The CDR3 DNA reads TGCAGCGTTGAAGCCATGCCGAAGGACAGAAACACCATATATTTT. Translated, it gives CSVEAMPKDRNTIYF.

This clonotype has ten or more counts. The chain is built from TRBV28 and TRBJ2-5; 7 positions agree with TRBD2. V was pared by 3 bases and J by 5 bases, with 6 bases of the junction left unmatched. The CDR3 is 14 amino acids. CDR1 and CDR2 (germline): MDHEN, SYDVKM. In DNA form, the CDR3 reads TGTGCCAGCAGTTTGAAACTAGCGTATGAGACCCAGTACTTC. This sequence encodes CASSLKLAYETQYF.

This clonotype is medium-sized (0.01 to 0.1%). The V gene is TRBV7-9, the J gene TRBJ2-3, with a weak D call TRBD1 (6 bases). The CDR3 is made up of 16 amino acids. The germline V and J ends were trimmed by 5 bases and 1 base, with 16 bases remaining between them. Germline loops: CDR1 SEHNR, CDR2 FQNEAQ (reference sequence). This CDR3 reads CASSRPPWTGTDTQYF. CDR3 DNA sequence: TGTGCCAGCAGCCGCCCGCCTTGGACAGGCACAGATACGCAGTATTTT.

J is TRBJ2-5 and V is TRBV7-2; possible D gene TRBD1, 7 bases. This CDR3 comprises 15 residues. V dropped 6 bases and J dropped 5 bases, with 19 bases sitting between them. Per the germline V gene, CDR1 is SGHTA and CDR2 is FQGNSA. As DNA, the CDR3 is TGTGCCAGCAGGCCGGAGGGACAGCTAAGGGAGACCCAGTACTTC. Protein product: CASRPEGQLRETQYF.

This clonotype was seen only a few times. The chain carries TRBV28 and TRBJ2-7; possibly TRBD1 for D (5 bases). V shed 1 base and J shed 2 bases, with 12 bases lying between them. The CDR3 extends over 15 amino acids. CDR1 is MDHEN and CDR2 is SYDVKM in the germline V gene. CDR3 sequence (DNA): TGTGCCAGCAGTTTATACGACAGTGGAGCCTACGAGCAGTACTTC. Its protein is CASSLYDSGAYEQYF.

Many counts were recorded for this clonotype. The rearrangement uses TRBV19 and TRBJ2-7; D might be TRBD2 (5 bases). Germline assignment: CDR1 LNHDA and CDR2 SQIVND (reference sequence). The CDR3 has 13 amino acids. V was cut by 3 bases and J by 6 bases, with 12 bases left in between. The CDR3 here is CASSISLGSEQYF. CDR3 coding DNA: TGTGCCAGTAGTATTTCACTAGGGAGCGAGCAGTACTTC.

V gene TRBV29-1 combines with J gene TRBJ2-3; possibly TRBD1 for D (6 bases). This CDR3 is built from 13 residues. The germline CDR1 and CDR2 sequences are SQVTM and ANQGSEA. The V gene lost 5 bases and the J gene lost 5 bases, with 14 bases spanning the gap. CDR3 sequence reads: CSVRPGVGDTQYF. CDR3 DNA: TGCAGCGTTCGGCCAGGGGTAGGAGATACGCAGTATTTT.

This chain joins TRBV28 and TRBJ2-6, with 7 bases identical to TRBD2. J was trimmed by 0 bases and V by 8 bases; bases with no gene match: 7. CDR3 length: 16 amino acids. Germline V gene data show CDR1 as MDHEN and CDR2 as SYDVKM. The CDR3 here is CASRGVWGSGANVLTF. The CDR3 bases are TGTGCCAGCCGGGGGGTGTGGGGCTCTGGGGCCAACGTCCTGACTTTC.

This clonotype showed up many times. J is TRBJ1-2 and V is TRBV11-2, with D perhaps TRBD1 (5 bases). The CDR3 runs to 14 residues. CDR1 and CDR2 from the germline V gene are SGHAT and FQNNGV. Trimming took off 8 bases at V and 6 bases at J, with 19 bases between the two ends. CDR3 loop: CASSRTTYGDGYTF. The CDR3, as DNA: TGTGCCAGCTCTCGGACAACCTATGGGGATGGCTACACCTTC.

This clonotype has only a few counts. This chain connects TRBV28 to TRBJ1-6; 8 nucleotides match TRBD1. Trimming at V came to 5 bases and at J to 5 bases, leaving 8 bases not matched to a gene. This CDR3 has 16 amino acids. In germline, CDR1 is MDHEN, CDR2 SYDVKM. This CDR3 is CASSPGQGRDNSPLHF. DNA of the CDR3: TGTGCCAGCAGTCCTGGACAGGGACGGGATAATTCACCCCTCCACTTT.

This clonotype was detected ten times or more. The genes are TRBV7-2 and TRBJ2-7; 8 nucleotides agree with TRBD2. The germline CDR1 and CDR2 sequences are SGHTA and FQGNSA. The junction had 2 bases not matched to a gene; V was cut back by 4 bases and J by 0 bases. The CDR3 has 14 amino acids. CDR3 region: CASSSGRDSYEQYF. In DNA form, the CDR3 reads TGTGCCAGCAGCTCCGGGAGGGACTCCTACGAGCAGTACTTC. Filled out from reference TRBV7-2 and TRBJ2-7, the complete variable domain reads GAGVSQSPSNKVTEKGKDVELRCDPISGHTALYWYRQSLGQGLEFLIYFQGNSAPDKSGLPSDRFSAERTGGSVSTLTIQRTQQEDSAVYLCASSSGRDSYEQYFGPGTRLTVT.

The chain is built from TRBV29-1 and TRBJ2-1; D is uncertain. The germline V gene has CDR1 SQVTM and CDR2 ANQGSEA. The CDR3 is 12 amino acids. The V gene lost 4 bases and the J gene lost 4 bases, with 8 bases spanning the gap. The CDR3 here is CSVVKTYNEQFF. For the CDR3, the DNA is TGCAGCGTTGTTAAGACTTACAATGAGCAGTTCTTC.

The chain uses TRBV18 and TRBJ2-7, with D possibly being TRBD1 or TRBD2 (7 bases each). Germline lookup yields CDR1 KGHSH and CDR2 LQKENI. The CDR3 totals 14 residues. Trimming pared 3 bases from V and 1 base from J, leaving 10 bases between. This CDR3 is CASSPQGGSYEQYF. The DNA for the CDR3 is TGTGCCAGCTCACCTCAGGGGGGGTCCTACGAGCAGTACTTC.

This clonotype was seen only a few times. This chain links TRBV12-3 or TRBV12-4 with TRBJ1-2; 8 bases are a match to TRBD1. V lost 6 bases, J lost 0 bases, and 6 bases stayed unmatched. The CDR3 contains 15 residues. The CDR3 DNA reads TGTGCCAGCAGAGAGGACAGGGCCGCTAACTATGGCTACACCTTC. Translating gives CASREDRAANYGYTF.

In the case of this clonotype: An end of the junction does not agree with germline; a read error may underlie this. This chain connects TRBV6-1 to TRBJ2-7; D is uncertain. Germline CDR1 reads MNHNS; CDR2 reads SASEGT. The length of the CDR3 is 11 residues. The CDR3 DNA sequence: TGTGCCAGCAGGAGCTCCCACGAGCAGTACTTC. Protein product: CASRSSHEQYF.

This clonotype occurred a few times. The chain joins TRBV19 to TRBJ1-1; D perhaps matches TRBD1 (5 bases). The germline V and J ends were trimmed by 6 bases and 4 bases, with 18 bases remaining between them. Germline-derived CDR1 and CDR2 are LNHDA and SQIVND (reference sequence). The CDR3 is 15 amino acids. CDR3 region: CASSPGREVVTEAFF. CDR3 sequence (DNA): TGTGCCAGTAGCCCGGGCAGGGAAGTCGTCACTGAAGCTTTCTTT.

The chain employs TRBV20-1 and TRBJ2-7; 8 bases fit TRBD2. Trimming cost V 0 bases and J 0 bases; bases outside gene matches: 13. The germline V gene has CDR1 DFQATT and CDR2 SNEGSKA (reference sequence). The CDR3 is 18 amino acids. CDR3 DNA sequence: TGCAGTGCTAGAGAAAGGCGGGCGGGGGGCACATTCTCCTACGAGCAGTACTTC. Amino acids: CSARERRAGGTFSYEQYF.

This clonotype was observed a few times. The chain is built from TRBV7-2 and TRBJ2-5; 7 bases are a match to TRBD2. Trimming removed 1 base from V and 4 bases from J; junction bases left unmatched: 6. The CDR3 is 15 amino acids. The V gene's germline CDR1 is SGHTA and CDR2 FQGNSA. In DNA, the CDR3 is TGTGCCAGCAGCTTAGGGGGGGGGGGGAGAGAGACCCAGTACTTC. It translates to CASSLGGGGRETQYF. The variable domain in full, with the rest retrieved from reference TRBV7-2 and TRBJ2-5, is GAGVSQSPSNKVTEKGKDVELRCDPISGHTALYWYRQSLGQGLEFLIYFQGNSAPDKSGLPSDRFSAERTGGSVSTLTIQRTQQEDSAVYLCASSLGGGGRETQYFGPGTRLLVL.

The V gene is TRBV2, the J gene TRBJ1-5; D ambiguous. CDR1 and CDR2 from the germline V gene are SNHLY and FYNNEI. V was trimmed by 1 base and J by 0 bases, leaving 7 bases between them. There are 15 residues in the CDR3. CDR3 protein: CASSEVGGSNQPQHF. CDR3 in DNA: TGTGCCAGCAGTGAAGTGGGCGGTAGCAATCAGCCCCAGCATTTT.